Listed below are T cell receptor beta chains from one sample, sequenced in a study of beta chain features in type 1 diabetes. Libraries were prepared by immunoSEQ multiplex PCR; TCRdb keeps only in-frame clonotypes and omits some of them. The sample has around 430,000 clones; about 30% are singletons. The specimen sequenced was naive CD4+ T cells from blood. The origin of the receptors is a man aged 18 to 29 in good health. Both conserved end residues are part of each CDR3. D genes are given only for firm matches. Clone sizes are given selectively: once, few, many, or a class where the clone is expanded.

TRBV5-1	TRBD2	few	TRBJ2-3	TGCGCCAGCAGCTTTGTGGCGGGAGTTCAAGATACGCAGTATTTT	CASSFVAGVQDTQYF
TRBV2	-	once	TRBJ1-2	TGTGCCAGCAGTGAAGATGGGTCCTATGGCTACACCTTC	CASSEDGSYGYTF
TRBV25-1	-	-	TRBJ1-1	TGTGCCAGCAGTCCCGGGTGGGGAGCTTTCTTT	CASSPGWGAFF
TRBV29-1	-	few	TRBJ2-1	TGCAGCGTTCTCCCGTCGGCGGGAAAGGAGGGGAAGTTCTTC	CSVLPSAGKEGKFF
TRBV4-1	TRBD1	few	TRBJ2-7	TGCGCCAGCAGCCAGAGCCCGCTTAGGGACAGGGCCTACGAGCAGTACTTC	CASSQSPLRDRAYEQYF
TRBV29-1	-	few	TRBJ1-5	TGCAGCGTTGGGTCAGACTATAGCAATCAGCCCCAGCATTTT	CSVGSDYSNQPQHF
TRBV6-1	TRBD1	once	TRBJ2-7	TGTGCCAGCACCAAGACAGGGGGCTTCCACGAGCAGTACTTC	CASTKTGGFHEQYF
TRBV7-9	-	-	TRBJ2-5	TGTGCCAGCAGCCAAATGGGCAGCCACCAAGAGACCCAGTACTTC	CASSQMGSHQETQYF
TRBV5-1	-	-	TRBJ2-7	TGCGCCAGCAGCTTGGGTGGTAGTCGGGGAGAGCAGTACTTC	CASSLGGSRGEQYF
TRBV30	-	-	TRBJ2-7	TGTGCCTGGAGTAGCGCCGGACAAAGCTCCTACGAGCAGTACTTC	CAWSSAGQSSYEQYF
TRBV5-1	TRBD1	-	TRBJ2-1	TGCGCCAGCAGCTTGGTGGGGGACAGGCTCAATGAGCAGTTCTTC	CASSLVGDRLNEQFF
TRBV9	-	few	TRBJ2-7	TGTGCCAGCAGCGTAGGCGGACACATCTCCTACGAGCAGTACTTC	CASSVGGHISYEQYF
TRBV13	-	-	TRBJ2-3	TGTGCCAGCAGCTTAAGATACAGGTTCACAGATACGCAGTATTTT	CASSLRYRFTDTQYF
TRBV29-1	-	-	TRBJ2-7	TGCAGCGTTTGGGTCGGAACCTACGAGCAGTACTTC	CSVWVGTYEQYF
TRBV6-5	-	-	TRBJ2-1	TGTGCCAGCAGTTCCATCCAACAGGGCTATGAGCAGTTCTTC	CASSSIQQGYEQFF
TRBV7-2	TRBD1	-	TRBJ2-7	TGTGCCAGCCTAACCGTGGGGACAGGGTTCGACGAGCAGTACTTC	CASLTVGTGFDEQYF
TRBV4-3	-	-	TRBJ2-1	TGCGCCAGCAGCCAAGAGGGACAACGCAATGAGCAGTTCTTC	CASSQEGQRNEQFF
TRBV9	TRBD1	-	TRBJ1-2	TGTGCCAGCAGCGCCCCGGTTGGAAGGGGGCGGATTCTTGGCTACACCTTC	CASSAPVGRGRILGYTF
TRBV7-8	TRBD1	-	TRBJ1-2	TGTGCCAGCAGCGCGGGACAGTACTATGGCTACACCTTC	CASSAGQYYGYTF
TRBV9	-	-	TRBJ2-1	TGTGCCAGCAGCGTAACTGGAAGGAGGATCGAGCAGTTCTTC	CASSVTGRRIEQFF
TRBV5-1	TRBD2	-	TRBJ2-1	TGCGCCAGCCTGGGAGAAGCGGGGGTATACAATGAGCAGTTCTTC	CASLGEAGVYNEQFF
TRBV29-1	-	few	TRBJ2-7	TGCAGCGTTGAACACGCCTACGAGCAGTACTTC	CSVEHAYEQYF
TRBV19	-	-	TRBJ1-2	TGTGCCAGTAGTATAGGGCCCTTCGATGGCTACACCTTC	CASSIGPFDGYTF
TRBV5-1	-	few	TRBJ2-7	TGCGCCAGCAGCAAAGGAAGGAGCGGGTCCTACGAGCAGTACTTC	CASSKGRSGSYEQYF
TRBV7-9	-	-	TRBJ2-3	TGTGCCAGCAGCCCTTATACTCGCACAGATACGCAGTATTTT	CASSPYTRTDTQYF
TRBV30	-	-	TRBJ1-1	TGTGCCTTCACGGGGGTGGTCACTGAAGCTTTCTTT	CAFTGVVTEAFF
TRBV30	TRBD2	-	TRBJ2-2	TGTGCCTGGAGATTGGGGGGAGGGCCCACCGGGGAGCTGTTTTTT	CAWRLGGGPTGELFF
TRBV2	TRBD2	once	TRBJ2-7	TGTGCCAGCAGTTCGAGCGGGAGGGCCGGGTACGAGCAGTACTTC	CASSSSGRAGYEQYF
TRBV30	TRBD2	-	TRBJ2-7	TGTGCCTTCTCTCGGGAGGGCTACGAGCAGTACTTC	CAFSREGYEQYF
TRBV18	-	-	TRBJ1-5	TGTGCCAGCTCGACGGGAGGGTCTGGTCAGCCCCAGCATTTT	CASSTGGSGQPQHF
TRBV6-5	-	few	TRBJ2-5	TGTGCCAGCAGGATGACCGGGCTCAAGGAGACCCAGTACTTC	CASRMTGLKETQYF
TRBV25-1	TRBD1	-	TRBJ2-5	TGTGCCAGCAGTAAACAGGGGTTACTCCTATACCAAGAGACCCAGTACTTC	CASSKQGLLLYQETQYF
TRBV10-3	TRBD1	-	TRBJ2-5	TGTGCCATCAGTACAGGGGGAGGAGAGACCCAGTACTTC	CAISTGGGETQYF
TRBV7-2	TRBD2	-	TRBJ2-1	TGTGCCAGCAGCCTGACTAGCGGGAGAGTCACTGAGCAGTTCTTC	CASSLTSGRVTEQFF
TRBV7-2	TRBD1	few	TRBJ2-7	TGTGCCAGCAGCTTAAGAGGGGGACAGGGCTCCTACGAGCAGTACTTC	CASSLRGGQGSYEQYF
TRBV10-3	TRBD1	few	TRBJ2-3	TGTGCCGCCGGGACAGGGCCGGGGTCTCATAGCACAGATACGCAGTATTTT	CAAGTGPGSHSTDTQYF
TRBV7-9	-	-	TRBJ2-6	TGTGCCAGCAGCTTAGTTATCGGCTCTGGGGCCAACGTCCTGACTTTC	CASSLVIGSGANVLTF
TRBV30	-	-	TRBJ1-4	TGTGCCTGGACGAGACGGACTAATGAAAAACTGTTTTTT	CAWTRRTNEKLFF
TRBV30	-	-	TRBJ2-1	TGTGCCTGGAGTATAAGGGGGGTCCACAATGAGCAGTTCTTC	CAWSIRGVHNEQFF
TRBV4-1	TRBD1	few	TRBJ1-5	TGCGCCAGCAGCCAGACGACAGGGGTTAGGGGCAATCAGCCCCAGCATTTT	CASSQTTGVRGNQPQHF
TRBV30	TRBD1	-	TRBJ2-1	TGTGCCTGGAGCGAGGGACAGGGGGCCTACAATGAGCAGTTCTTC	CAWSEGQGAYNEQFF
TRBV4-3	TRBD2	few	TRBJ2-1	TGCGCCAGCAGCCAAGTTTGGACTAGCGGGAGGAATGAGCAGTTCTTC	CASSQVWTSGRNEQFF
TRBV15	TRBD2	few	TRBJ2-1	TGTGCCACCAGCAGATTTAGCGGGACCTACAATGAGCAGTTCTTC	CATSRFSGTYNEQFF
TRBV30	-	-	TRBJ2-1	TGTGCCTGGAGTGGTAGCGTCTACTACAATGAGCAGTTCTTC	CAWSGSVYYNEQFF